These 15 T cell receptor beta chains were all obtained from the same sample, sequenced in a study of OX40 agonist ivuxolimab in advanced cancers. Generated by immunoSEQ multiplex PCR, the TCRdb table keeps only in-frame clones and is missing some. This table holds 60,000 to 90,000 clones, about three quarters found once. The sequencing used CD4+ or CD8+ T cells sorted from blood, collected in a trial of the OX40 agonist ivuxolimab. Receptor source: an adult with an advanced solid tumor such as melanoma, head and neck, liver or kidney cancer.

The CDR3 DNA reads as TGCAGCGTTGGGGGACTAGGGAGCACAGATACGCAGTATTTT. This sequence encodes CSVGGLGSTDTQYF. The V gene is TRBV29-1, the J gene TRBJ2-3; 8 bases fit TRBD2. The junction had 3 bases not matched to a gene; V was cut back by 4 bases and J by 0 bases. CDR1 SQVTM and CDR2 ANQGSEA come from the germline V gene. The CDR3 extends over 14 amino acids.

This chain uses TRBV6-5 with TRBJ2-3, with D possibly called TRBD1 or TRBD2 (5 bases each). V was pared by 5 bases and J by 6 bases, with 9 bases between. The CDR3 runs 12 residues. Germline V lookup: CDR1 MNHEY, CDR2 SVGAGI. The CDR3 coding sequence is TGTGCCAGCAGTAGTTGGGGGGATACGCAGTATTTT. Encoded protein: CASSSWGDTQYF.

The chain uses TRBV10-3 and TRBJ1-2; TRBD1 is a possible D gene (5 bases). CDR3 length equals 12 residues. Trimming removed 7 bases from V and 8 bases from J, with 14 bases in between. CDR1 and CDR2 from the germline V gene are ENHRY and SYGVKD. The CDR3 sequence is CAITPGGGGYTF. The DNA of the CDR3 is TGTGCCATCACCCCCGGGGGGGGAGGCTACACCTTC.

CDR3 bases: TGTGCCAGCTCACCGAGAAGACAACAGGGCACTGAAGCTTTCTTT. Protein: CASSPRRQQGTEAFF. The rearrangement links TRBV18 to TRBJ1-1; the D gene is possibly TRBD1 (6 bases). This CDR3 contains 15 residues. V was shortened by 3 bases and J by 4 bases, with 15 bases between the two germline ends. CDR1 KGHSH and CDR2 LQKENI come from the germline V gene.

The chain employs TRBV7-8 and TRBJ1-4; D is unclear. Germline V gene data show CDR1 as SGHVS and CDR2 as FQNEAQ. The CDR3 covers 11 residues. The V and J ends lost 4 bases and 7 bases respectively, with 4 bases between them. The CDR3 nucleotides read TGTGCCAGCAGCTCAAGTGAAAAACTGTTTTTT. Translating gives CASSSSEKLFF.

The chain joins TRBV18 to TRBJ2-5; TRBD1 agrees at 7 bases. Germline values: CDR1 KGHSH, CDR2 LQKENI. J lost 3 bases, V lost 3 bases, and 7 bases had no gene match. The CDR3 covers 15 residues. The CDR3 loop is CASSPTGTEKETQYF. For the CDR3, the DNA is TGTGCCAGCTCACCGACCGGGACAGAGAAAGAGACCCAGTACTTC.

This sequence joins TRBV21-1 and TRBJ1-2. TRBV21-1 is an annotated pseudogene. The CDR3 is 14 amino acids. CDR3 sequence reads: CASSHGVRIYDYTF. The CDR3 DNA is TGTGCCAGCAGCCACGGGGTTCGTATCTATGACTACACCTTC.

The chain joins TRBV4-3 to TRBJ2-1, with 14 nucleotides matching TRBD2. Trimming cost V 6 bases and J 8 bases; bases outside gene matches: 6. The CDR3 extends over 15 amino acids. The germline V gene encodes CDR1 LGHNA and CDR2 YSLEER. The CDR3 protein is CASSLTSGRADEQFF. The CDR3 coding sequence is TGCGCCAGCAGTTTGACTAGCGGGAGGGCGGATGAGCAGTTCTTC.

The chain is built from TRBV5-4 and TRBJ1-2; no firm D call. Trimming removed 1 base from V and 3 bases from J, with 13 bases in between. The CDR3 consists of 15 residues. Germline values: CDR1 SGHNT, CDR2 YYREEE (reference sequence). CDR3 protein: CASSLKGLGDYGYTF. The CDR3 DNA is TGTGCCAGCAGCTTGAAAGGGCTGGGCGACTATGGCTACACCTTC.

J is TRBJ1-4 and V is TRBV6-5; D ambiguous. CDR3 size: 15 residues. Germline V gene lookup returns CDR1 MNHEY and CDR2 SVGAGI. V gave up 5 bases and J gave up 2 bases, with 12 bases separating them. The CDR3 loop reads CASSGEGHTNEKLFF. In DNA, the CDR3 is TGTGCCAGCAGTGGGGAGGGCCACACTAATGAAAAACTGTTTTTT.

This chain links TRBV5-4 with TRBJ1-4, with 8 bases that match TRBD1. Germline V gene sequence: CDR1 SGHNT, CDR2 YYREEE (reference sequence). CDR3 length equals 14 residues. Unmatched junction bases numbered 3, after V lost 4 bases and J lost 4 bases. Here the CDR3 DNA reads TGTGCCAGCAGCGGGACAGGTCTTAATGAAAAACTGTTTTTT. Its translation: CASSGTGLNEKLFF.

V and J are TRBV2 and TRBJ2-7; 8 positions agree with TRBD1. The CDR3 extends over 13 amino acids. Germline V gene sequence: CDR1 SNHLY, CDR2 FYNNEI. Trimming removed 7 bases from V and 2 bases from J; junction bases left unmatched: 4. The CDR3 DNA reads TGTGCCAGCACCCAACAGGGGGCCTACGAGCAGTACTTC. Translating it yields CASTQQGAYEQYF.

The chain combines TRBV6-1 with TRBJ2-1, with D possibly TRBD1 on 6 matching bases. This CDR3 has 16 amino acids. CDR1 and CDR2 (germline): MNHNS, SASEGT. Trimming cost V 4 bases and J 6 bases, with 19 bases left between them. The CDR3 is CASSGNRVLPGNEQFF. In nucleotides, the CDR3 is TGTGCCAGCAGTGGAAACAGGGTATTACCTGGCAATGAGCAGTTCTTC.

This chain joins TRBV11-2 and TRBJ2-5; the D call may be TRBD1 or TRBD2 (7 bases each). Trimming left V 4 bases short and J 4 bases short, with 25 bases between. CDR1 is SGHAT and CDR2 is FQNNGV in the germline V gene. The CDR3 spans 18 residues. The DNA of the CDR3 is TGTGCCAGCAGCTCCTTCGTTCGGCCGACAGGGAGGGCAGAGACCCAGTACTTC. It yields the protein CASSSFVRPTGRAETQYF.

V and J are TRBV7-8 and TRBJ1-5; D not certain. V was pared by 4 bases and J by 2 bases, with 6 bases between. The germline gives CDR1 SGHVS, CDR2 FQNEAQ. The CDR3 spans 13 residues. The CDR3 sequence: CASSSTGNQPQHF. DNA for the CDR3: TGTGCCAGCAGCTCCACAGGCAATCAGCCCCAGCATTTT.